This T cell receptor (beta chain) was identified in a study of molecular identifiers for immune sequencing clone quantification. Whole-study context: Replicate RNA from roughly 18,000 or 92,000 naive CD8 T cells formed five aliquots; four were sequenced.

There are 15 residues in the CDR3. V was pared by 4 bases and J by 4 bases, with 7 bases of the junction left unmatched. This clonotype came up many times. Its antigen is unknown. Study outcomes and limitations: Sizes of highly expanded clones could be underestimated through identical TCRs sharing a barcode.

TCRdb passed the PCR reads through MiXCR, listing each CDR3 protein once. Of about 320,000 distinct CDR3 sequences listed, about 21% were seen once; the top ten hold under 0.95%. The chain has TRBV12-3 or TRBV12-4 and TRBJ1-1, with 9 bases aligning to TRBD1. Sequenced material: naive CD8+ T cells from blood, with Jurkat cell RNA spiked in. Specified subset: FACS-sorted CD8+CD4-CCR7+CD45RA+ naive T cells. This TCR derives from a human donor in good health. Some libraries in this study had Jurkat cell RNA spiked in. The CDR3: CASSWAGTGFTEAFF. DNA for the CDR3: TGTGCCAGCAGTTGGGCCGGGACAGGGTTCACTGAAGCTTTCTTT.